These 11 T cell receptor beta chains were sequenced from one sample in a study of blood T cells in healthy people across ages. The use of a sample-barcoded 5' primer and a J-beta primer mix characterized a second PCR of roughly 6 to 11 cycles. TCRdb re-derived calls from the 5' RACE reads in MiXCR, one entry per CDR3 protein. The sample has about 1.6 million distinct CDR3 sequences, roughly 32% seen once. Sequenced sample: blood. These receptors originate from a woman aged 25 to 39 in good health.

The CDR3 nucleotides read TGTGCCAGCCTAGATAGGACCGGGACAGGAATGGGCGAGCAGTACTTC. It codes for CASLDRTGTGMGEQYF. The gene calls are TRBV12-3 or TRBV12-4 and TRBJ2-7; 8 positions agree with TRBD1. V gave up 8 bases and J gave up 6 bases; unmatched junction bases: 18. This CDR3 has 16 residues.

V usage is TRBV14 and J usage is TRBJ2-3; D gene unclear. CDR3 length: 16 amino acids. The V end lost 0 bases, the J end lost 4 bases, and 14 bases lay between the germline ends. Germline-derived CDR1 and CDR2 are SGHDN and FVKESK. This chain's CDR3 is CASSQDHGSMSDTQYF. CDR3 DNA sequence: TGTGCCAGCAGCCAAGATCACGGATCCATGTCAGATACGCAGTATTTT.

A few counts support this clonotype. The chain combines TRBV5-1 with TRBJ2-1; tentatively, D is TRBD2 (6 bases). CDR1 and CDR2 (germline): SGHRS, YFSETQ. CDR3 length: 16 amino acids. Between the trimmed V and J ends, which lost 0 bases and 0 bases, there was a span of 10 bases. CDR3 DNA: TGCGCCAGCAGCTTGGCGGGCGGGAACTCCTACAATGAGCAGTTCTTC. It translates to CASSLAGGNSYNEQFF.

The J gene is TRBJ2-1, the V gene TRBV12-3 or TRBV12-4, with 8 bases matching TRBD2. The ends lost 8 bases at V and 5 bases at J; junction bases unmatched: 14. The CDR3 sequence is 16 residues long. The CDR3 protein is CASSPNGGEMDNEQFF. Here the CDR3 DNA reads TGTGCCAGCTCTCCGAACGGGGGGGAGATGGACAATGAGCAGTTCTTC.

The gene calls are TRBV6-1 and TRBJ1-2; D perhaps matches TRBD1 (5 bases). The CDR3 loop spans 16 amino acids. Germline CDR1 MNHNS, CDR2 SASEGT. V was shortened by 10 bases and J by 2 bases, with 23 bases between the two germline ends. CDR3 protein: CATKSRGRATNYGYTF. The CDR3 DNA follows: TGTGCCACCAAGTCGAGGGGACGGGCGACCAACTATGGCTACACCTTC.

The chain links TRBV7-9 to TRBJ1-1; the D gene is possibly TRBD1 (6 bases). The ends were cut back, 5 bases at V and 0 bases at J, with 22 bases in the middle. The CDR3 length is 18 residues. Germline CDR1 SEHNR, CDR2 FQNEAQ (reference sequence). CDR3 loop: CASSPPRVGGDMNTEAFF. The CDR3 nucleotides read TGTGCCAGCAGCCCCCCCCGGGTAGGGGGTGACATGAACACTGAAGCTTTCTTT.

This clonotype has just a few counts. The chain recombines TRBV7-9 with TRBJ2-1; D not resolved. In germline, CDR1 is SEHNR, CDR2 FQNEAQ (reference sequence). This CDR3 contains 14 residues. V was cut by 2 bases and J by 5 bases, with 10 bases left in between. The CDR3 reads CASSLTADHNEQFF. CDR3 DNA sequence: TGTGCCAGCAGCTTAACGGCGGACCACAATGAGCAGTTCTTC.

V and J are TRBV20-1 and TRBJ2-5; TRBD1 matches at 8 bases. The V and J ends lost 4 bases and 0 bases, in that order; junction bases with no gene match: 7. CDR3 size: 15 residues. Germline-derived CDR1 and CDR2 are DFQATT and SNEGSKA (reference sequence). The CDR3 here is CSAKRQGPYQETQYF. For the CDR3, the DNA is TGCAGTGCTAAGAGACAGGGGCCTTACCAAGAGACCCAGTACTTC.

This clonotype came up once. The chain is built from TRBV10-3 and TRBJ2-1, with TRBD1 matching over 7 bases. The CDR3 covers 12 residues. CDR1 and CDR2 (germline): ENHRY, SYGVKD. Trimming removed 10 bases from V and 4 bases from J; junction bases left unmatched: 4. The CDR3 DNA is TGTGCCACCTCGGACAGGTACAATGAGCAGTTCTTC. The encoded protein is CATSDRYNEQFF.

Remarks on this clonotype: Its ends do not fully match the called genes, so a read error is possible. The chain is built from TRBV11-2 and TRBJ2-5; possibly TRBD2 for D (5 bases). Germline loops: CDR1 SGHAT, CDR2 FQNNGV. The CDR3 spans 14 residues. The CDR3 DNA reads TGTGCCAACAGCCCATCCGGGGAAGGGGAGACCCAGTACTTC. It specifies CANSPSGEGETQYF.

The rearrangement links TRBV4-1 to TRBJ2-1; D uncertain. Between the trimmed V and J ends, which lost 0 bases and 5 bases, there was a span of 8 bases. Germline V lookup: CDR1 MGHRA, CDR2 YSYEKL. This CDR3 is built from 14 residues. This CDR3 reads CASSQDMSDNEQFF. The DNA for the CDR3 is TGCGCCAGCAGCCAAGATATGAGTGACAATGAGCAGTTCTTC.